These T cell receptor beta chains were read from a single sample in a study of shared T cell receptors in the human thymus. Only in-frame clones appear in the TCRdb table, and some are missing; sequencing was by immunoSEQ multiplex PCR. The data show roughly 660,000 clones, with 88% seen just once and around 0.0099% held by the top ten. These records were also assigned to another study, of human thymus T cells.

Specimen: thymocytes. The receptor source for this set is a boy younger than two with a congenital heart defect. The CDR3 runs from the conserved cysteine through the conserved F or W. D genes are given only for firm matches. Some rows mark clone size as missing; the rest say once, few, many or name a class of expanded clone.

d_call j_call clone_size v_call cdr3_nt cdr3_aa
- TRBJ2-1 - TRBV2 TGTGCCAGCCCCCACGGGAGTCCCCGAGGTGAGCAGTTCTTC CASPHGSPRGEQFF
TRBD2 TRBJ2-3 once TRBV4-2 TGTGCCAGCAGCCCCCTTTGGCTAGCGGCACAGGACACAGATACGCAGTATTTT CASSPLWLAAQDTDTQYF
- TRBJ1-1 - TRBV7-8 TGTGCCAGCAGCTTAGTTTCTAAGTTGAACACTGAAGCTTTCTTT CASSLVSKLNTEAFF
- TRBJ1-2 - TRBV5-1 TGCGCCAGCAGCTTGGAGTCAGTCCTTGAAGATGGCTACACCTTC CASSLESVLEDGYTF
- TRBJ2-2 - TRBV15 TGTGCCACCAGCAGAGAATCTCCGAGCAACACCGGGGAGCTGTTTTTT CATSRESPSNTGELFF
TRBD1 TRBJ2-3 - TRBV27 TGTGCCAGCAGTTCGGACAGGGTCCCCACAGATACGCAGTATTTT CASSSDRVPTDTQYF
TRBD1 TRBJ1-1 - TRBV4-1 TGCGCCAGCAGCCTACAGGGGAGTATGGCTGAAGCTTTCTTT CASSLQGSMAEAFF
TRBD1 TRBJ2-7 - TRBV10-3 TGTGCCATCAGTGAGTCGGTGCAGGGGGAAAGAAGGGGTAGGTTGTACGAGCAGTACTTC CAISESVQGERRGRLYEQYF
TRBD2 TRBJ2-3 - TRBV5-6 TGTGCCAGCAGCTTGGCCCCGTCTAGCGGGACCGTAACAGATACGCAGTATTTT CASSLAPSSGTVTDTQYF
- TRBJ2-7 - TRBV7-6 TGTGCCAGCAGCTTAGGGCCTCCCTACGAGCAGTACTTC CASSLGPPYEQYF
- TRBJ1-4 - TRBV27 TGTGCCAGCAGTCTCTACTCCTCCTGGGCCGCTTCCTATGAAAAACTGTTTTTT CASSLYSSWAASYEKLFF
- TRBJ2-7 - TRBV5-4 TGTGCCAGCAGCCTACCGGAGGGGTACGAGCAGTACTTC CASSLPEGYEQYF
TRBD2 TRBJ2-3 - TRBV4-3 TGCGCCAGCAGCCAAGATTTTGGGACTAGCGGGAGGCCCGATACGCAGTATTTT CASSQDFGTSGRPDTQYF
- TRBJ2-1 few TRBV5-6 TGTGCCAGCAGCTGGACCGGGACAACTCATAATGAGCAGTTCTTC CASSWTGTTHNEQFF
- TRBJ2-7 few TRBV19 TGTGCCAGTAGTATAGGTAGAGACTACGAGCAGTACTTC CASSIGRDYEQYF
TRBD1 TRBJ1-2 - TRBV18 TGTGCCAGCTCATCATCCGGGACAGGGGTCGGCTATGGCTACACCTTC CASSSSGTGVGYGYTF
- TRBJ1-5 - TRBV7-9 TGTGCCAGCAGCTCCGGGGGGGGAGGGATCAATCAGCCCCAGCATTTT CASSSGGGGINQPQHF
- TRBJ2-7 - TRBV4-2 TGTGCCAGCAGCCAAGAGCTGGGCAAGTTGGATGAGCAGTACTTC CASSQELGKLDEQYF
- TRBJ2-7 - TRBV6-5 TGTGCCAGCAGTTACGGCCGACAGGCCTACGAGCAGTACTTC CASSYGRQAYEQYF
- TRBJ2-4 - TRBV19 TGTGCCAGTAGTGTCTCGTGGCCAGCCAAAAACATTCAGTACTTC CASSVSWPAKNIQYF
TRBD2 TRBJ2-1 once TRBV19 TGTGCCAGTAGTATCCCTAGCGGGCTAAACTACAATGAGCAGTTCTTC CASSIPSGLNYNEQFF
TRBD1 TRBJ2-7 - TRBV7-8 TGTGCCAGCAGCCCCAGCGCCGGGACAGGGAGGTCCTACGAGCAGTACTTC CASSPSAGTGRSYEQYF
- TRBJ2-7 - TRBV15 TGTGCCACCAGCCCCCCAAAGTCGCAGGGGTCCTACGAGCAGTACTTC CATSPPKSQGSYEQYF
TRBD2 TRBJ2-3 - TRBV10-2 TGCGCCAGCAAATTAGCGGGAGGGCCCGAGGATACGCAGTATTTT CASKLAGGPEDTQYF
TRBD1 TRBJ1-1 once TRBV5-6 TGTGCCAGCAGCTTGAGGGGGCCAACTGAAGCTTTCTTT CASSLRGPTEAFF
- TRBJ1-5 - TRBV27 TGTGCCAGCAGTGTACAGGGTTGGATGTTTAGCGAGCATTTT CASSVQGWMFSEHF
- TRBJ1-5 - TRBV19 TGTGCCAGTAGTATGCCGGGAGGCAATCAGCCCCAGCATTTT CASSMPGGNQPQHF
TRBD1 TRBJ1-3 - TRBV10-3 TGTGCCATCAGTGGAAGAGGGGGCGCCTCTGGAAACACCATATATTTT CAISGRGGASGNTIYF
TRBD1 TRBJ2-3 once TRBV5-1 TGCGCCAGCAGCTTGGCAAGCCCGGGACAGGGTTCCACAGATACGCAGTATTTT CASSLASPGQGSTDTQYF
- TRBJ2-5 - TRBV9 TGTGCCAGCAGCAAAAGGGAGGTCATGCAAGAGACCCAGTACTTC CASSKREVMQETQYF
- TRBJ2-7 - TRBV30 TGTGCCTGGAGTGTGCCCGGGAGAGAGTCCTACGAGCAGTACTTC CAWSVPGRESYEQYF
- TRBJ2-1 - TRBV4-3 TGCGCCAGCAGCCCGCGGGGAGTTTCCAGCCCCCACAATGAGCAGTTCTTC CASSPRGVSSPHNEQFF
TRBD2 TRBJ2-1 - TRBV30 TGTGCCTGGAGCACCCGGAGGTTAGCGGGACCGAGTAGAAATGAGCAGTTCTTC CAWSTRRLAGPSRNEQFF
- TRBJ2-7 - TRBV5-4 TGTGCCAGCAGCCGTACCCCGCCCGGCGGTGGCTACGAGCAGTACTTC CASSRTPPGGGYEQYF
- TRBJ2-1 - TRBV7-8 TGTGCCAGCAGCACGAGCTCCTACAATGAGCAGTTCTTC CASSTSSYNEQFF
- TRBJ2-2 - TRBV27 TGTGCCAGCAGTTCCCCCCCAGCCGGGGAGCTGTTTTTT CASSSPPAGELFF
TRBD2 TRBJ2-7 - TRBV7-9 TGTGCCAGCAGCTTAGGCGGGAGAGGATCCTACGAGCAGTACTTC CASSLGGRGSYEQYF
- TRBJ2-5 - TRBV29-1 TGCAGCGTCCCTACGCAGGGGGGGACCCAGTACTTC CSVPTQGGTQYF
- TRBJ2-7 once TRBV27 TGTGCCAGCAGTTTTAGCAAACCCGGACTTTTTTACCACGAGCAGTACTTC CASSFSKPGLFYHEQYF
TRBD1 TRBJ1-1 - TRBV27 TGTGCCAGCAGTTCAGGACAGGGAGGTCTCCCAGCTTTCTTT CASSSGQGGLPAFF
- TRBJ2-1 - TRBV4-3 TGCGCCAGCAGCCAAGATCAATCCGGTTTCCATGAGCAGTTCTTC CASSQDQSGFHEQFF
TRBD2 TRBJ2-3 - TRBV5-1 TGCGCCAGCAAAGGCCAGCGGGAGGCAGATACGCAGTATTTT CASKGQREADTQYF
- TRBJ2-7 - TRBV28 TGTGCCAGCAGAGACGTAGTGGGCGCCAACGAGCAGTACTTC CASRDVVGANEQYF
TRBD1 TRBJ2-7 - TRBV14 TGTGCCAGCAGCCAAGATCGAGGGACAGGGGCCTACGAGCAGTACTTC CASSQDRGTGAYEQYF
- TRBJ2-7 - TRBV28 TGTGCCAGCATTTCCATGAGGTCACCTGACTACGAGCAGTACTTC CASISMRSPDYEQYF
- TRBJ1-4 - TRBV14 TGTGCCAGCAGCCAACTCATCTGGGGCGAAAAACTGTTTTTT CASSQLIWGEKLFF
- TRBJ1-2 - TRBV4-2 TGTGCCAGCAGCCAAGATACTCAGGGCCCGGATGGCTACACCTTC CASSQDTQGPDGYTF
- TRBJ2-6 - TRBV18 TGTGCCAGCTCACCAGGGGGGACTCCATACTCTGGGGCCAACGTCCTGACTTTC CASSPGGTPYSGANVLTF